The 9 T cell receptor beta chains below come from one sample, sequenced in a study of regulatory T cells in long-lasting Graves disease. The sample's time point: newly diagnosed GD, antithyroid drugs for less than 3 months. Scientists built the TCR library using RNA that was extracted from PBMCs. HTBI primers from iRepertoire and Arm-PCR of CDR3 regions yielded the TCR beta libraries. TCRdb re-called the multiplex PCR reads with MiXCR, one entry per CDR3 protein. The data show around 480,000 distinct CDR3 sequences, 16% seen once. The sample also formed part of further work on T cells in Graves' hyperthyroidism and ophthalmopathy.

The sequences come from peripheral blood mononuclear cells (PBMCs), collected at new diagnosis, from a patient treated with antithyroid drugs. The receptors shown here come from a woman aged 40 to 65 with Graves disease.

The CDR3: CASSFSSTGIEQYF. The CDR3 DNA sequence: TGTGCCAGCAGCTTTAGTTCGACAGGGATAGAGCAGTACTTC. J is TRBJ2-7 and V is TRBV5-4, with 7 bases lining up with TRBD1. Unmatched junction bases numbered 9, after V lost 2 bases and J lost 7 bases. Looked up from germline, CDR1 is SGHNT and CDR2 is YYREEE (reference sequence). This CDR3 is 14 amino acids long.

This clonotype was found a few times. Just one base apart from a much larger clone, this may be a read error. CDR3 residues: CASGTEGHTEAFF. CDR3 DNA sequence: TGTGCTAGTGGAACGGAGGGGCACACTGAAGCTTTCTTT. V gene TRBV12-5 combines with J gene TRBJ1-1; D may be TRBD1 (5 bases). Germline-derived CDR1 and CDR2 are LGHNT and FRNRAP. The CDR3 runs 13 residues. The V end lost 6 bases, the J end lost 3 bases, and 11 bases lay between the germline ends.

The CDR3 spells CASSVELAGAFNEQFF. In DNA, the CDR3 is TGTGCCAGCAGCGTAGAGCTAGCGGGGGCCTTCAATGAGCAGTTCTTC. The genes are TRBV9 and TRBJ2-1; 10 bases are a match to TRBD2. The CDR3 has 16 amino acids. Germline values: CDR1 SGDLS, CDR2 YYNGEE. The V gene end was trimmed by 0 bases and the J gene end by 6 bases; junction bases not matched to a gene: 6.

There are many counts of this clonotype. V usage is TRBV5-1 and J usage is TRBJ2-3, with D possibly being TRBD2 (7 bases). CDR1 is SGHRS, CDR2 YFSETQ, per germline. The V and J ends lost 4 bases and 4 bases respectively, with 25 bases between them. This CDR3 has 18 residues. The CDR3 DNA reads TGCGCCAGCAGCATTATTGGGGGGGCAGTTGCTACGGCAGATACGCAGTATTTT. The encoded protein is CASSIIGGAVATADTQYF.

This clonotype was seen a few times. The V and J genes are TRBV29-1 and TRBJ2-7, with D perhaps TRBD1 (6 bases). The length of the CDR3 is 13 residues. Germline lookup yields CDR1 SQVTM and CDR2 ANQGSEA. The V and J ends lost 5 bases and 3 bases respectively, with 14 bases between them. CDR3 loop: CSVRQGLFYEQYF. The CDR3 nucleotides read TGCAGCGTTCGCCAGGGGCTTTTCTACGAGCAGTACTTC.

The sample holds many counts of this clonotype. The genes are TRBV7-8 and TRBJ2-2; 7 bases are shared with TRBD1. This CDR3 is built from 16 residues. The V gene end was trimmed by 5 bases and the J gene end by 0 bases; junction bases not matched to a gene: 6. Per germline, CDR1 SGHVS and CDR2 FQNEAQ. CDR3 nucleotide sequence: TGTGCCAGCAGCCCCGGGACAGCCGCGAACACCGGGGAGCTGTTTTTT. This codes for CASSPGTAANTGELFF.

Many counts were recorded for this clonotype. This sequence joins TRBV5-1 and TRBJ2-3; D may be TRBD1 (6 bases). V gave up 1 base and J gave up 2 bases, with 11 bases separating them. Germline V gives CDR1 SGHRS, CDR2 YFSETQ. The CDR3 has 15 amino acids. The CDR3, as DNA: TGCGCCAGCAGCTTGCAAGGACAGATCACAGATACGCAGTATTTT. Its protein product is CASSLQGQITDTQYF.

V and J are TRBV19 and TRBJ2-7, with 8 bases lining up with TRBD2. Germline V gene data show CDR1 as LNHDA and CDR2 as SQIVND (reference sequence). V lost 5 bases, J lost 0 bases, and 9 bases stayed unmatched. The CDR3 covers 16 residues. In DNA form, the CDR3 reads TGTGCCAGTAGTCAGAGCGGGGGCCAAAGCTCCTACGAGCAGTACTTC. This translates into CASSQSGGQSSYEQYF. The complete variable domain, with remaining parts taken from reference TRBV19 and TRBJ2-7, reads DGGITQSPKYLFRKEGQNVTLSCEQNLNHDAMYWYRQDPGQGLRLIYYSQIVNDFQKGDIAEGYSVSREKKESFPLTVTSAQKNPTAFYLCASSQSGGQSSYEQYFGPGTRLTVT.

This clonotype has only a few counts. The chain couples TRBV9 to TRBJ1-4, with D tentatively TRBD1 (5 bases). Germline lookup yields CDR1 SGDLS and CDR2 YYNGEE. This CDR3 has 15 residues. Deletions cut 0 bases from V and 5 bases from J, with 11 bases between. The CDR3 nucleotides are TGTGCCAGCAGCGTAGAGGCAGGGAACAATGAAAAACTGTTTTTT. It codes for CASSVEAGNNEKLFF.